This T cell receptor (beta chain) was documented in a study of identical twins listed by TCRdb under 2016. Some background on the complete study: The study deep-sequenced TCR alpha and beta repertoires from monozygotic twins, unrelated adults of various ages and cord blood to test whether fetal clonotypes persist. To rule out contamination, the twin experiments were replicated at different times with different library preparation protocols.

This clonotype was detected a few times. Its antigen is currently not known. Qualities for individual bases were not recorded, and no much larger clone is one base off. The CDR3 measures 18 amino acids from cysteine to phenylalanine. The DNA shown is the 54-base CDR3, in frame from base 1. V trim: 2 bases; J trim: 2 bases; unmatched bases: 11. CDR1 and CDR2 are drawn from the germline V gene (reference sequence): SGHAT, FQDESV. Every donor in the study was a healthy Caucasian. Three pairs of female monozygotic twins, all aged roughly 18 to 30 years, were included in the twin cohort. Peripheral blood mononuclear cells were used as the source from which RNA for TCR libraries was isolated. Summary of the overall study and its limitations: Recombination models systematically underestimated out-of-frame TCR alpha sharing in monozygotic twins but agreed with sharing between unrelated individuals. Invariant T cells such as MAIT and iNKT could partly confound zero-insertion analyses, although diverse VJ usage argued against such confounding for most clonotypes. Because the same donors could not be followed over many years, conclusions were based on cross-sectional statistical analysis. Fewer insertions were carried by abundant cord blood beta clonotypes; a weaker similar trend was observed in young adult naive repertoires, while no such trend was observed in memory repertoires. Compared with coincidental sharing between unrelated individuals, out-of-frame TCR alpha sequences shared between twins showed an excess of sequences with low generation probability. The excess sharing between twins in beta out-of-frame sequences was weaker because fewer shared sequences reduced the signal-to-noise ratio.

The receptor library was made with 5' RACE. Sequencing took place on an Illumina HiSeq 2000. A universal primer binding site was introduced by template switching, and a unique molecular identifier was present in the final cDNA, enabling accurate counting of TCR cDNA molecules. Specific primers in the conserved constant-segment region were used to synthesize first-strand cDNA for TCR alpha and beta chains. Each cDNA library was double barcoded, with a SMART-Mk sample barcode plus Illumina barcodes, to control for contamination. TruSeq adapter sequences along with Illumina sample barcodes were introduced in two successive PCR steps. The Illumina HiSeq platform was used with custom primers to sequence TCR alpha and beta cDNA libraries. From the authors' description of their analysis: Unique molecular identifiers were extracted from raw reads with MiGEC, and CDR3 positions were determined with MiXCR. Recombination models were inferred per individual with the repgenHMM and IGoR tools using an EM algorithm. Shared clonotypes were analyzed with the tcR package in R, and sharing was normalized by the product of cloneset sizes. To study raw recombination free of thymic and clonal selection effects, out-of-frame nonproductive sequences were analyzed. TCRdb reran the public reads through fastp at Q25 and MiXCR, keeping productive beta chains. Entries are consolidated by CDR3 protein sequence, retaining the most common genes and DNA. TCRdb's processing, not the authors' own work, is the source of the V and J calls. In this sample the table shows 700,000 or so distinct CDR3 sequences, roughly 8% of which occur a single time. Around 0.95% of the sample comes from the top ten.

The data also belong to a second study, concerning yellow fever vaccine responses in identical twins. The second study's paper adds: The T cell response to vaccination in identical twins was reported by the authors to appear partly convergent and partly personalized. In the study, vaccine-responding T cell clones were precisely tracked in identical twins.

The origin of this receptor is a woman younger than 30 in good health. This chain is built from TRBV11-1 and TRBJ2-1; 8 central bases correspond to TRBD2. Sequenced sample: PBMCs. The CDR3 protein is CASSLQLRGTRTYNEQFF. The DNA is as follows: TGTGCCAGCAGCTTACAGTTGAGAGGGACTAGGACCTACAATGAGCAGTTCTTC. Supplemented by the reference TRBV11-1 and TRBJ2-1 proteins around the CDR3, the complete variable domain is EAEVAQSPRYKITEKSQAVAFWCDPISGHATLYWYRQILGQGPELLVQFQDESVVDDSQLPKDRFSAERLKGVDSTLKIQPAELGDSAMYLCASSLQLRGTRTYNEQFFGPGTRLTVL.